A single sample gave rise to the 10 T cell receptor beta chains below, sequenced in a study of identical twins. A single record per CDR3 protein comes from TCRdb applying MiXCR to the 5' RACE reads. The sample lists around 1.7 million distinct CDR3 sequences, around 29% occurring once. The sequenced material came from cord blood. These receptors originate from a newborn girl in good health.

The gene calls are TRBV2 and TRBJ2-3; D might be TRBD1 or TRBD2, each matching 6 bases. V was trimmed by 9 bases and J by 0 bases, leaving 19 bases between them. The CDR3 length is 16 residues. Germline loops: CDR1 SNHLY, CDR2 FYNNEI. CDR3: CASKRGLAGSTDTQYF. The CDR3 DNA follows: TGTGCCAGTAAACGGGGGCTAGCAGGGAGCACAGATACGCAGTATTTT.

As DNA, the CDR3 is TGCGCCAGCAGCACCCAGGACGCAGATACGCAGTATTTT. Encoded protein: CASSTQDADTQYF. The chain uses TRBV5-1 and TRBJ2-3; D remains unclear. V lost 4 bases and J 4 bases, leaving 10 bases between the germline ends. The CDR3 is made up of 13 amino acids. The germline V gene encodes CDR1 SGHRS and CDR2 YFSETQ.

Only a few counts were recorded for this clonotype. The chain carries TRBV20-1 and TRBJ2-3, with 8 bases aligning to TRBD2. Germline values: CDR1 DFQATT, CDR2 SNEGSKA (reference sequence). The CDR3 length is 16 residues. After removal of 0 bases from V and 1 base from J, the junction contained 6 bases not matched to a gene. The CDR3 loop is CSARDLRGARTDTQYF. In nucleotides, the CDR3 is TGCAGTGCTAGAGATCTGCGGGGGGCTCGCACAGATACGCAGTATTTT.

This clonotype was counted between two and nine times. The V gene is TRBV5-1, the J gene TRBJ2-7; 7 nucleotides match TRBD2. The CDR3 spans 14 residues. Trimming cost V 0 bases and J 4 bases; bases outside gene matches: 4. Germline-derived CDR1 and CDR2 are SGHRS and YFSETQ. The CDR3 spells CASSLAGDYYEQYF. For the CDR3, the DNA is TGCGCCAGCAGCTTGGCCGGGGACTATTACGAGCAGTACTTC.

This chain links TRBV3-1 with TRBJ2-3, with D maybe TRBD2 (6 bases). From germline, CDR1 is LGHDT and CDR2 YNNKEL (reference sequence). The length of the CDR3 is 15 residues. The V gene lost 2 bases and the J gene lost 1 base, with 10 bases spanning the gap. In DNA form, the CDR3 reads TGTGCCAGCAGCCAAACGGGAGCGGGCACAGATACGCAGTATTTT. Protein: CASSQTGAGTDTQYF.

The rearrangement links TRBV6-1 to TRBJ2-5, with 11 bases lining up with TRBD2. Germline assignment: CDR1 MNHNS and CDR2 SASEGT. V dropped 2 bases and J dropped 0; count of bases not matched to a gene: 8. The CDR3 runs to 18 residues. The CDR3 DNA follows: TGTGCCAGCAGTGAATATCTAGCGGGGGGCACTAACCAAGAGACCCAGTACTTC. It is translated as CASSEYLAGGTNQETQYF.

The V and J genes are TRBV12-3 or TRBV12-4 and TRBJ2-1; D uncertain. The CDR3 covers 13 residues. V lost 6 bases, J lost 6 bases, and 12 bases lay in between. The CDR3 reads CASSTSWFNEQFF. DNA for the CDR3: TGTGCCAGCAGCACGAGCTGGTTCAATGAGCAGTTCTTC.

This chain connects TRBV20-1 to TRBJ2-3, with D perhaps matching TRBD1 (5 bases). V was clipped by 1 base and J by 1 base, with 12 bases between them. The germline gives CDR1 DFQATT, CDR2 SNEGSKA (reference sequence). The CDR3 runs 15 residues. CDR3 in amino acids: CSARGRQPGTDTQYF. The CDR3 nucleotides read TGCAGTGCTAGAGGTCGACAGCCAGGCACAGATACGCAGTATTTT.

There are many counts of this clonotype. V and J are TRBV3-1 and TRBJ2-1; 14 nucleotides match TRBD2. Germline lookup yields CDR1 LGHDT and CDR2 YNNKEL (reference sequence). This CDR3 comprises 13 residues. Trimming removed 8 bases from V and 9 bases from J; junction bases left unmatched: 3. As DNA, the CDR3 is TGTGCCAGCCTCGGACTAGCGGGGGGTGAGCAGTTCTTC. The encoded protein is CASLGLAGGEQFF.

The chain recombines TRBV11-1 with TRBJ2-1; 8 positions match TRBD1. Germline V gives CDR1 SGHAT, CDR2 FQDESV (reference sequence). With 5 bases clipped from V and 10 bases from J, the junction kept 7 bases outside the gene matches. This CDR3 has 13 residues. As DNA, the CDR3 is TGTGCCAGCAGCGCCGGACAGGGACACGAGCAGTTCTTC. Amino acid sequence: CASSAGQGHEQFF.